The clone carrying this T cell receptor (beta chain) has only one observation. Its antigen remains unknown. The sample is drawn from a study of shared clonotypes between healthy human individuals. Study information: Per-donor plates numbered three CD4 naive, three CD4 memory, two CD8 naive and one CD8 memory. Study-level points and caveats: Investigators expected sequencing depth to affect clonotype sharing among donors.

In the authors' methods: Owing to the provision of junction-only sequences devoid of quality scores by immunoSEQ, filtering differed. Assay used: immunoSEQ multiplex PCR; TCRdb lists only in-frame clones, some missing. The V and J calls and clone size are taken from that table; D and trimming were inferred from the DNA. The sample has about 510,000 clones, 90% to 97% seen once; the top ten hold 0.06%. The V end was cut by 4 bases, the J end by 1 base, with 11 bases between. In germline, CDR1 is MDHEN, CDR2 SYDVKM. CDR3 size: 14 residues. The chain joins TRBV28 to TRBJ2-7; D tentatively fits TRBD1 or TRBD2 (5 bases each). Material: naive CD4+ T cells sorted from blood. Subset in this sample: CD45RA+ positively selected. The sequence came from a woman younger than 45 in good health. CDR3 DNA sequence: TGTGCCAGCAGTTCCCCGGGGCGGTCCTACGAGCAGTACTTC. Protein sequence: CASSSPGRSYEQYF.